This T cell receptor (beta chain) was found in a study of control samples from healthy donors and cancer patients. Unmatched junction bases numbered 15, after V lost 5 bases and J lost 3 bases. The CDR3 contains 18 residues. Germline CDR1 ENHRY, CDR2 SYGVKD. The protocol was immunoSEQ multiplex PCR, while the TCRdb copy is restricted to in-frame clones and leaves out a portion. Its listing shows about 190,000 clones. Sequencing was performed on blood. The source is a woman in her 30s in good health. The chain employs TRBV10-3 and TRBJ2-3; 9 positions agree with TRBD2. The CDR3 loop is CAISPNKGTSKETDTQYF. The CDR3 DNA reads TGTGCCATCAGTCCTAATAAAGGGACTAGCAAAGAAACAGATACGCAGTATTTT.